A selection of T cell receptor beta chains follows, all from one sample in a study of CD8 T cells in ankylosing spondylitis. TCRdb re-called the 5' RACE reads with MiXCR, one entry per CDR3 protein. The repertoire includes approximately 25,000 distinct CDR3 sequences, 17% of them detected once, and 25% to 30% sits in the top ten. Sequencing was performed on blood. The receptors were sampled from a male donor with ankylosing spondylitis or in good health (not recorded which). CDR3s include the opening cysteine and the closing phenylalanine or tryptophan. A D gene is named only where the DNA matches it firmly. Expanded clones get a size class; other rows say once, few or many, or leave the size out.

v_gene	j_gene	d_gene	len	abundance	CDR3aa	CDR3nt
TRBV7-2	TRBJ2-1	NA	14	NA	CASSPQSSYNEQFF	TGTGCCAGTAGTCCCCAGAGCTCCTACAATGAGCAGTTCTTC
TRBV21-1	TRBJ1-3	NA	16	few	CASSIRRWNSGNTIYF	TGTGCCAGCAGCATAAGGAGGTGGAACTCTGGAAACACCATATATTTT
TRBV9	TRBJ1-5	TRBD1	14	many	CASSPQQGGQPQHF	TGTGCCAGCTCCCCGCAACAGGGGGGGCAGCCCCAGCATTTT
TRBV29-1	TRBJ2-1	NA	13	many	CSVDGSRRNEQFF	TGCAGCGTTGACGGGTCACGACGGAATGAGCAGTTCTTC
TRBV25-1	TRBJ2-5	TRBD2	15	few	CASSDYVAGSETQYF	TGTGCCAGCAGTGACTACGTAGCGGGGTCGGAGACCCAGTACTTC
TRBV2	TRBJ1-1	TRBD1	17	few	CASSFPRGRGMNTEAFF	TGTGCCAGCAGTTTCCCTAGGGGGCGCGGGATGAACACTGAAGCTTTCTTT
TRBV7-2	TRBJ2-7	NA	16	NA	CASRSSSGRYSYEQYF	TGTGCCAGCAGATCGTCGTCGGGCAGATACTCCTACGAGCAGTACTTC
TRBV5-1	TRBJ2-2	NA	13	few	CASSFRGTGELFF	TGCGCCAGCAGCTTCCGTGGCACCGGGGAGCTGTTTTTT
TRBV27	TRBJ2-3	TRBD1	13	many	CASRIQGANTQYF	TGTGCCAGCAGAATACAGGGGGCAAATACGCAGTATTTT
TRBV29-1	TRBJ2-3	NA	15	NA	CSVDRAEGHKDTQYF	TGCAGCGTTGACAGGGCGGAAGGACACAAGGATACGCAGTATTTT
TRBV5-1	TRBJ2-3	TRBD1	14	few	CASSLVGGPDTQYF	TGCGCCAGCAGCTTGGTAGGGGGCCCAGATACGCAGTATTTT
TRBV4-3	TRBJ1-4	NA	14	NA	CASSQDLGGEKLFF	TGCGCCAGCAGCCAAGATCTTGGGGGTGAAAAACTGTTTTTT
TRBV29-1	TRBJ2-7	NA	13	few	CSVPSTASGEQYF	TGCAGCGTCCCCTCTACGGCCTCAGGCGAGCAGTACTTC
TRBV12-1	TRBJ2-7	NA	13	NA	CASSFEDRPGQYF	TGTGCCAGCAGCTTTGAGGACAGGCCCGGGCAGTACTTC